Each of the 5 T cell receptor beta chains below was sequenced from the same sample in a study of cytomegalovirus exposure and HLA in healthy donors. Primers: 60 Vbeta forward and 13 Jbeta reverse. Generated by immunoSEQ multiplex PCR, the TCRdb table keeps only in-frame clones and is missing some. Recorded for this sample: 40,000 to 60,000 clones. Material: PBMCs. Receptors were obtained from a male donor in good health and CMV-seropositive.

V and J are TRBV28 and TRBJ1-1; 7 nucleotides line up with TRBD1. The V segment lost 5 bases and the J segment 0 bases; nucleotides outside the gene matches: 15. The CDR3 covers 18 residues. The germline CDR1 and CDR2 sequences are MDHEN and SYDVKM. The CDR3 sequence: CASSRGGVWKEMNTEAFF. In DNA form, the CDR3 reads TGTGCCAGCAGTCGAGGGGGCGTGTGGAAGGAAATGAACACTGAAGCTTTCTTT.

The V gene is TRBV5-6, the J gene TRBJ1-1; unclear D gene. The V gene's germline CDR1 is SGHDT and CDR2 YYEEEE. The ends were cut back, 6 bases at V and 0 bases at J, with 18 bases in the middle. This CDR3 is built from 16 residues. The CDR3 region has the DNA TGTGCCAGCAATCGATGGGCAGTGGCTGTGAACACTGAAGCTTTCTTT. It is translated as CASNRWAVAVNTEAFF.

V gene TRBV7-9 combines with J gene TRBJ2-7; possible D gene TRBD1, 5 bases. Germline CDR1 and CDR2: SEHNR and FQNEAQ (reference sequence). The V gene lost 5 bases and the J gene lost 2 bases, with 13 bases spanning the gap. This CDR3 is built from 14 residues. The CDR3: CASSPSTGTYEQYF. CDR3 in DNA: TGTGCCAGCAGCCCGTCTACAGGAACCTACGAGCAGTACTTC.

The V and J genes are TRBV28 and TRBJ2-6, with 7 bases identical to TRBD2. Per the germline V gene, CDR1 is MDHEN and CDR2 is SYDVKM. The CDR3 totals 15 residues. The V gene end was trimmed by 6 bases and the J gene end by 1 base; junction bases not matched to a gene: 3. The CDR3 coding sequence is TGTGCCAGCAGGGGGGGGTCTTCTGGGGCCAACGTCCTGACTTTC. The encoded protein is CASRGGSSGANVLTF.

The V and J genes are TRBV5-1 and TRBJ2-3; 9 bases align to TRBD1. The CDR3 contains 15 residues. Germline V gives CDR1 SGHRS, CDR2 YFSETQ. J lost 3 bases, V lost 5 bases, and 7 bases had no gene match. Here the CDR3 reads CASSSRTGATDTQYF. In DNA, the CDR3 is TGCGCCAGCAGTTCCAGGACAGGGGCGACAGATACGCAGTATTTT.